Sequencing of this T cell receptor (beta chain) was carried out in a study of T-cell memory formation after mild COVID-19. Study-wide background: TCR clusters mostly belonged to single donors. Whole-study results and caveats: Day 15 to 85 contracting clones showed balanced CD4/CD8; later expanders leaned CD4+. Second-wave clones peaking on day 37 lacked confirmed SARS-CoV-2 specificity.

In regard to this clonotype: Antigen specificity is unknown.

5'RACE, which relied on constant-segment primers, yielded TCR alpha and TCR beta cDNA libraries carrying sample barcodes and UMIs. Each CDR3 protein gets one entry after TCRdb re-called the 5' RACE reads with MiXCR. The data show 250,000 to 350,000 distinct CDR3 sequences, with approximately 20% seen just once and around 20% held by the top ten. With 6 bases clipped from V and 0 bases from J, the junction kept 3 bases outside the gene matches. The CDR3 is 16 residues long. Looked up from germline, CDR1 is SQVTM and CDR2 is ANQGSEA. This sequence joins TRBV29-1 and TRBJ2-6, with TRBD2 matching 12 bases. The sequenced sample consisted of PBMCs or a T cell subset sorted from them (not recorded which). The source of this sequence is a man aged 18 to 29 who had mild COVID-19 (a few samples of this study predate the infection). Cell type and time point are not known. As DNA, the CDR3 is TGCAGCGTCCGACTAGCGGGGGTCTCTGGGGCCAACGTCCTGACTTTC. It is translated as CSVRLAGVSGANVLTF.